This entry is about one T cell receptor (beta chain). Antigen: not known. An equimolar mix of two oligonucleotides served as the beta constant-region primer for TRBC1 and TRBC2. Ligated cDNA was amplified by four rounds of PCR with nested alpha and beta constant-region primers and SP2. TCRdb processed the UMI-ligation and nested PCR reads anew with MiXCR; each CDR3 protein has one entry. Among 120,000 or so distinct CDR3 sequences listed, 35% to 40% were seen once. The data originate from a study of naive and memory T cell subsets. Alpha and beta libraries were amplified separately from the second PCR onward. Study-level results: Activation and differentiation may alter RNA-based TCR counts.

Trimming cost V 0 bases and J 2 bases, with 19 bases left between them. This CDR3 is built from 19 residues. CDR1 is MGHRA and CDR2 is YSYEKL in the germline V gene. The TCR originated in a human donor in good health. The sequenced sample consisted of central memory CD4+ T cells from blood. The chain is built from TRBV4-1 and TRBJ2-2; D possibly corresponds to TRBD1 (6 bases). CDR3 DNA: TGCGCCAGCAGCCAAGATCGTCAGGGGTTGTTAAGAAACACCGGGGAGCTGTTTTTT. Its protein is CASSQDRQGLLRNTGELFF.